The clone carrying this TCR beta chain was seen at least ten times. This entry is derived from a study of early T cells in non-severe SARS-CoV-2 infection. As for the study in general: Chains were unpaired, as sequencing was done on bulk RNA from unsorted whole blood.

Individual cDNA molecules received unique molecular identifiers. One entry per CDR3 protein, called by TCRdb with MiXCR from the 5' RACE reads. This sample yields about 56,000 distinct CDR3 sequences, of which roughly 16% are seen a single time; approximately 4% belongs to the top ten. The TCR was taken from an adult who was a healthcare worker with PCR-confirmed SARS-CoV-2 infection or an uninfected control (not recorded which). The sample was whole blood, taken at baseline.

The DNA of the CDR3 is TGTGCCAGCAGCTTAGTCGCGGGCAATGAGCAGTTCTTC. It is translated as CASSLVAGNEQFF. The V gene is TRBV5-6, the J gene TRBJ2-1, with a weak D call TRBD2 (5 bases). The V gene lost 2 bases and the J gene lost 6 bases, with 9 bases spanning the gap. The CDR3 length is 13 residues. CDR1 and CDR2 (germline): SGHDT, YYEEEE.